This entry describes one TCR beta chain. Its antigen is currently not known. Per-base qualities were not stored, and no clone one base away is much larger. Whole blood was collected in K2EDTA tubes by collaborating institutions according to the institutions' own protocols. For TCRbeta analysis, collaborators shipped samples in one of three forms: frozen whole blood, isolated PBMCs, or DNA extracted from either of those sample types. This entry belongs to a study of blood T cell repertoires in COVID-19 (dated by TCRdb to 2020 to 2021). About the full investigation: Samples from collaborators originated in the United States, Italy and Spain and spanned both the acute and convalescent phases of COVID-19. The material from the prospective study consisted of cDNA or gDNA derived from T cells, B-cell-depleted T cells, or PBMCs. Deeply sampled blood TCRbeta repertoires from subjects exposed to, actively infected with, or recovered from COVID-19 were included in the dataset. The repertoires were made available in a free public database intended to serve as a resource for research on the immune response to SARS-CoV-2. Samples came from the ongoing ImmuneRACE study (first 160 participants) plus 1,254 subjects from 6 global collaborators. Sample metadata almost always included a de-identified subject ID, COVID-19 status, age in years and sex. HLA class I and class II types, where available, came from metadata supplied by the sample provider rather than from assay-based typing.

The CDR3, from cysteine to phenylalanine, totals 15 residues. Solely the CDR3 DNA is kept, with 45 bases framed from the first base. The germline V gene gives CDR1 as SGHVS and CDR2 as FQNEAQ. V was cut back by 0 bases and J by 5 bases, leaving a gap of 12 bases between them. Study-wide conclusions, independent of this receptor: The quantity of clinical and demographic metadata differed by source and by participant and was supplied without curation.

TCRbeta CDR3 regions were amplified from genomic DNA using the immunoSEQ Assay, a bias-controlled multiplex PCR. The original methods were these. The number of nucleated cells in each sample was estimated by amplification of reference gene primers within the assay. To quantify the absolute abundance of each unique TCRbeta CDR3 rearrangement, sequence reads were collapsed and filtered. For each sample, productive Simpson clonality was calculated as the square root of Simpson's diversity index across productive rearrangements. What TCRdb holds here is the immuneACCESS table cut down to in-frame rearrangements. Part of the clones is not present; checked against another copy, under half of the missing clones reflect an unresolved V gene, and the others are unexplained. Clonal size and the V and J genes are those of that table, whereas D and trimming came from the DNA. The sample table records about 280,000 clones; around 89% of these occur just once. The ten largest account for roughly 5.1% of the sample.

The rearrangement joined TRBV7-8 to TRBJ2-3; TRBD1 might be the D gene, on 6 matching bases. The receptor was isolated from a man in his forties with acute or convalescent COVID-19. The sequenced material came from peripheral blood. This receptor has the CDR3 CASSLAAGAGDTQYF. The nucleotide sequence is given as TGTGCCAGCAGCTTAGCGGCAGGGGCTGGAGATACGCAGTATTTT.